The sequence of this T cell receptor beta chain was determined in a study of T cells in localized non-small cell lung cancer. Findings and caveats of the study: Turning up in adjacent lung were a median approximately 50 of the top 100 tumor clones.

To note about this clone: What it recognizes is unknown.

Clones were sequenced by immunoSEQ multiplex PCR, and TCRdb holds only the in-frame ones, with some missing. Seen here are 25,000 to 35,000 clones, roughly 91% observed once, and the top ten hold over 10%. Trimming cost V 3 bases and J 5 bases, with 10 bases left between them. CDR1 and CDR2 from the germline V gene are MNHEY and SMNVEV (reference sequence). This CDR3 has 13 amino acids. This material consisted of peripheral blood, taken before any cancer treatment. The rearrangement uses TRBV27 and TRBJ2-5; D is undetermined. This sequence was found in a female donor older than 55 with stage III squamous cell lung carcinoma. CDR3 in DNA: TGTGCCAGCAGTTTTTCCAGAGTGGAGACCCAGTACTTC. Residues: CASSFSRVETQYF.